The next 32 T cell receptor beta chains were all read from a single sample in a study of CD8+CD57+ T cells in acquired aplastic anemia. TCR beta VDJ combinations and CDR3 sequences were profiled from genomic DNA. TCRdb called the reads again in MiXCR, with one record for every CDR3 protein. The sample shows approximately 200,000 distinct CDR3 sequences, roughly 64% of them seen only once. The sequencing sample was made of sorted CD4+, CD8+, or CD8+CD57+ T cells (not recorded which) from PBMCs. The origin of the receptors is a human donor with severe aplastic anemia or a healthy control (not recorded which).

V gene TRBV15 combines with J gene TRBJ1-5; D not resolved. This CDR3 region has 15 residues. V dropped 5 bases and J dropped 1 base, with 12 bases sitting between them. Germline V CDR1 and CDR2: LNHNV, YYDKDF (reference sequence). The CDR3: CATSFELGSNQPQHF. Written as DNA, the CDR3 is TGTGCCACCAGCTTCGAACTGGGGAGCAATCAGCCCCAGCATTTT.

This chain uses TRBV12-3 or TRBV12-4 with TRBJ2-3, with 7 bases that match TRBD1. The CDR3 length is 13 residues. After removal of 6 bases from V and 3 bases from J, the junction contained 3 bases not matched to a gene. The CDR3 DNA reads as TGTGCCAGCAGAGGACAGGCTACAGATACGCAGTATTTT. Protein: CASRGQATDTQYF.

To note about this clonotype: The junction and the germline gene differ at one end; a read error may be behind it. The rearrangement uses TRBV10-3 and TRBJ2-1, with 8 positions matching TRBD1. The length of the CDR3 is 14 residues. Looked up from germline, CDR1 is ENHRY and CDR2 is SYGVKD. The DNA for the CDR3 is TGTGCCATCAGTGTGGACAGGGCTTACAATGGGCAGTTCTTC. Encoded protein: CAISVDRAYNGQFF.

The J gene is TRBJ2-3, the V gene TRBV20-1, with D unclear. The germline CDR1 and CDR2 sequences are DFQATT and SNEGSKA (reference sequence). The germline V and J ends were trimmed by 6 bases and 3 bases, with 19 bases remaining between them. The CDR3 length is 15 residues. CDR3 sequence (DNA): TGCAGTGCACTCGACCGACGAATTCGGACAGATACGCAGTATTTT. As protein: CSALDRRIRTDTQYF.

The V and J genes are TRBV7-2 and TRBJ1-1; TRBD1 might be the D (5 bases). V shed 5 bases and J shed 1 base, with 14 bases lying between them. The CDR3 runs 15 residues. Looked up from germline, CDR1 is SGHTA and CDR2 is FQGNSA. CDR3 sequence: CASSGGGDGNTEAFF. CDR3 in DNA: TGTGCCAGCAGCGGTGGGGGGGACGGGAACACTGAAGCTTTCTTT.

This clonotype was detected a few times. This CDR3 reads CSARGDWGYEQYF. CDR3 bases: TGCAGTGCTAGAGGGGACTGGGGCTACGAGCAGTACTTC. V is TRBV20-1 and J is TRBJ2-7, with a possible D match to TRBD2 (6 bases). Trimming removed 1 base at V and 3 bases at J, with 10 bases between. The CDR3 covers 13 residues. Germline CDR1 and CDR2: DFQATT and SNEGSKA (reference sequence).

In nucleotides, the CDR3 is TGTGCCAGCAGTCCACCACTGGACAGGGCCACCTACGAGCAGTACTTC. Translated, it gives CASSPPLDRATYEQYF. The rearrangement links TRBV7-9 to TRBJ2-7; 8 positions agree with TRBD1. V dropped 6 bases and J dropped 2; count of bases not matched to a gene: 12. CDR1 is SEHNR, CDR2 FQNEAQ, per germline (reference sequence). This CDR3 contains 16 residues.

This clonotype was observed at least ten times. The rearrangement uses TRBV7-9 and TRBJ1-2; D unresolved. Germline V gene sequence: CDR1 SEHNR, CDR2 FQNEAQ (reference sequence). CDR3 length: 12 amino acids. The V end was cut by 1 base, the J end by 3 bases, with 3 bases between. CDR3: CASSLGYYGYTF. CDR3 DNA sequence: TGTGCCAGCAGCTTAGGATACTATGGCTACACCTTC.

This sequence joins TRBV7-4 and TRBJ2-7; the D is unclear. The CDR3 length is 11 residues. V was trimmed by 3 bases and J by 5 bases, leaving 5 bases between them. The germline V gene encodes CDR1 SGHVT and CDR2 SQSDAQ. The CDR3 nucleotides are TGTGCCAGCAGCTTTTCCCACGAGCAGTACTTC. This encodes CASSFSHEQYF.

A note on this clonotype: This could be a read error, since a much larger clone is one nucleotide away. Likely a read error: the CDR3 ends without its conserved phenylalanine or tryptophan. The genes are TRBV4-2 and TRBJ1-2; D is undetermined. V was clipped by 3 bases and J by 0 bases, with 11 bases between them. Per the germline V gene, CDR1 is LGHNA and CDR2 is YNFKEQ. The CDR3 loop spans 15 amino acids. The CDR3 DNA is TGTGCCAGCAGCCAGGGGATCTACACTAACTATGGCTACACCCTC. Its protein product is CASSQGIYTNYGYTL.

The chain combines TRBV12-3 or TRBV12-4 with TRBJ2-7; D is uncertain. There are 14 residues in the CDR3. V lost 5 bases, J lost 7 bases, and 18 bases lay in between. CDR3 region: CASSTLMGYSEQYF. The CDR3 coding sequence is TGTGCCAGCAGTACCCTTATGGGGTACTCGGAGCAGTACTTC.

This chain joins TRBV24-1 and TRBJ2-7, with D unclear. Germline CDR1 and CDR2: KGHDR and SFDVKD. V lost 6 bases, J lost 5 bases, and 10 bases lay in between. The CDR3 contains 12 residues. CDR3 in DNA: TGTGCCACCAGTAGAACCCACAACGAGCAGTACTTC. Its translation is CATSRTHNEQYF.

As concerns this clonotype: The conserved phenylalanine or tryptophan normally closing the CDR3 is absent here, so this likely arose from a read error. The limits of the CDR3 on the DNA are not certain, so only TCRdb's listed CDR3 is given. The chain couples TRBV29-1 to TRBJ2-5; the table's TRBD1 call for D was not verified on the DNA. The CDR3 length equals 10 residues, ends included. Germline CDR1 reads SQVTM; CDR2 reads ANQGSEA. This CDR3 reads CSVVCRELPP.

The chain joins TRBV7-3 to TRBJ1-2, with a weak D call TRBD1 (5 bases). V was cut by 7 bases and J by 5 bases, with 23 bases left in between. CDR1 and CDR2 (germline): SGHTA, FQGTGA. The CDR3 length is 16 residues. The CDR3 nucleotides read TGTGCCAGCACCGACAATCGGGGGGTGGGGCATTATGGCTACACCTTC. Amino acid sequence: CASTDNRGVGHYGYTF.

The CDR3 sequence: CSASNVVGSSYNEQFF. For the CDR3, the DNA is TGCAGTGCTAGTAATGTCGTGGGGAGCTCCTACAATGAGCAGTTCTTC. The chain is built from TRBV20-1 and TRBJ2-1; tentatively, D is TRBD2 (5 bases). CDR3 length: 16 amino acids. Trimming stripped 3 bases from V and 0 bases from J, with 15 bases between. From germline, CDR1 is DFQATT and CDR2 SNEGSKA (reference sequence).

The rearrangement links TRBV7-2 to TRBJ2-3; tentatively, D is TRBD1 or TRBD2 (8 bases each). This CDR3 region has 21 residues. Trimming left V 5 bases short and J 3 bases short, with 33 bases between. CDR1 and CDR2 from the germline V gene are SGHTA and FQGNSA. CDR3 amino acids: CASSPLLAGGWAGGGTDTQYF. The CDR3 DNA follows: TGTGCCAGCAGCCCTTTGCTGGCAGGGGGCTGGGCGGGAGGAGGAACAGATACGCAGTATTTT. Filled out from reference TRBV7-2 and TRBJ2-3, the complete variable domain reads GAGVSQSPSNKVTEKGKDVELRCDPISGHTALYWYRQSLGQGLEFLIYFQGNSAPDKSGLPSDRFSAERTGGSVSTLTIQRTQQEDSAVYLCASSPLLAGGWAGGGTDTQYFGPGTRLTVL.

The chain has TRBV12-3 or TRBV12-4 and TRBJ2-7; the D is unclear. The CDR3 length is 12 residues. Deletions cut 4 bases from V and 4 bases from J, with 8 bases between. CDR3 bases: TGTGCCAGCAGTTACCCCGGATACGAGCAGTACTTC. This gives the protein CASSYPGYEQYF.

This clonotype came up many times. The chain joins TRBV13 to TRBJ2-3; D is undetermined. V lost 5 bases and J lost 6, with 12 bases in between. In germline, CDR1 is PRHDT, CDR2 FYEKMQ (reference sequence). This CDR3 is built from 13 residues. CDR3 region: CASSPTMSDTQYF. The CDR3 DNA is TGTGCCAGCAGCCCCACAATGTCGGATACGCAGTATTTT.

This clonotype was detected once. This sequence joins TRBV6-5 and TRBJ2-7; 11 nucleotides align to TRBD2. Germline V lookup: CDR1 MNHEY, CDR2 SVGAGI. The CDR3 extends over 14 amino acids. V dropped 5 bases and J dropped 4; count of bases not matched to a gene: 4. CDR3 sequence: CASSDPSGRYEQYF. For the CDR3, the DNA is TGTGCCAGCAGTGACCCTAGCGGGAGGTACGAGCAGTACTTC.

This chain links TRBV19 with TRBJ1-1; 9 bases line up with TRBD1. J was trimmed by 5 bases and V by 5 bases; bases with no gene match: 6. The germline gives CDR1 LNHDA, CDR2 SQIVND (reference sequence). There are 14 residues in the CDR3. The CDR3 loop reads CASSDTGGRTEAFF. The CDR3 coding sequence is TGTGCCAGTAGTGATACAGGGGGCAGGACTGAAGCTTTCTTT. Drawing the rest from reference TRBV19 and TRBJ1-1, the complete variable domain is DGGITQSPKYLFRKEGQNVTLSCEQNLNHDAMYWYRQDPGQGLRLIYYSQIVNDFQKGDIAEGYSVSREKKESFPLTVTSAQKNPTAFYLCASSDTGGRTEAFFGQGTRLTVV.

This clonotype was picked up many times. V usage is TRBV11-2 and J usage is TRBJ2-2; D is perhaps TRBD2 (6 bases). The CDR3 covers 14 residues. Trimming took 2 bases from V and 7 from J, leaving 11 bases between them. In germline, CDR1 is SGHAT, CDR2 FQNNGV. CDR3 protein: CASSLRGLGGELFF. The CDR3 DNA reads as TGTGCCAGCAGCTTACGGGGGTTAGGCGGGGAGCTGTTTTTT.

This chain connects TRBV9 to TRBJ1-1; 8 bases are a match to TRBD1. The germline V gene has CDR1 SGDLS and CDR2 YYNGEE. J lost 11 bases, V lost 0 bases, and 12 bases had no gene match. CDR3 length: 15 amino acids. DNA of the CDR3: TGTGCCAGCAGCGTAGATGGACAGGGAAAGCTGCGGGCTTTCTTT. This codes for CASSVDGQGKLRAFF.

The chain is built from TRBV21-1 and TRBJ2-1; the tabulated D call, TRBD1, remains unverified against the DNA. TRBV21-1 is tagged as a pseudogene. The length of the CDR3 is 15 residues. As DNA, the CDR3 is TGTGCCAGCAGCAGAGGGACAGAAAGCTACAATGAGCAGTTCTTC. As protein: CASSRGTESYNEQFF.

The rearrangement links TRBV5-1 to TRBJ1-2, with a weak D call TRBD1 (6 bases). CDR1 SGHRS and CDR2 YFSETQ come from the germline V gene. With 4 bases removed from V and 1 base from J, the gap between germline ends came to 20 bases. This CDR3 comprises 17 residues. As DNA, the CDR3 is TGCGCCAGCAGCCCCGTCCTACAGGGTGACTTTAACTATGGCTACACCTTC. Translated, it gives CASSPVLQGDFNYGYTF.

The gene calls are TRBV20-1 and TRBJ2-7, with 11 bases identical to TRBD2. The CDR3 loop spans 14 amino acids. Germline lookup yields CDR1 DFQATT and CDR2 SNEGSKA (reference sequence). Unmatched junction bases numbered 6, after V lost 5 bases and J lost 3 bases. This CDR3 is CSAPLAGVNYEQYF. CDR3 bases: TGCAGTGCTCCACTAGCGGGGGTTAACTACGAGCAGTACTTC.

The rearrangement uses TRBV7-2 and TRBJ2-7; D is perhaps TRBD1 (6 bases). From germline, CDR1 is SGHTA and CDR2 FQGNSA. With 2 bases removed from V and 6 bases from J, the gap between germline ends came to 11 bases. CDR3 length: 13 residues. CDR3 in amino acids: CASSLYRDSEQYF. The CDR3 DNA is TGTGCCAGCAGCTTATACAGGGATAGCGAGCAGTACTTC.

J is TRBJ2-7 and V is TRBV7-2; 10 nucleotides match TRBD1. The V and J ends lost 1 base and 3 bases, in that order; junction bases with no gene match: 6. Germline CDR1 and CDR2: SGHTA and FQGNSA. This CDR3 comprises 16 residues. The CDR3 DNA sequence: TGTGCCAGCAGCTTAGTTGGGGACAGGGGCCTCTACGAGCAGTACTTC. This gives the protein CASSLVGDRGLYEQYF.

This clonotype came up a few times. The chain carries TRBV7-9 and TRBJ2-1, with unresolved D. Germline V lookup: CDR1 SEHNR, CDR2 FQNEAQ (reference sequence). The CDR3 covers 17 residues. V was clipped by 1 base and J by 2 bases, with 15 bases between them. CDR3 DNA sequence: TGTGCCAGCAGCTTAGTACGCACGGACGATGCCTACAATGAGCAGTTCTTC. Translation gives CASSLVRTDDAYNEQFF.

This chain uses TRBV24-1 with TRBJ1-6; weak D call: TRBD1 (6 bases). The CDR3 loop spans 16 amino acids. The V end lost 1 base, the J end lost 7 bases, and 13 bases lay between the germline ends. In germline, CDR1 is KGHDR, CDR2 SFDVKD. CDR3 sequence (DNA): TGTGCCACCAGTGATTTTCTCGGGACACAGAATTCACCCCTCCACTTT. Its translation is CATSDFLGTQNSPLHF.

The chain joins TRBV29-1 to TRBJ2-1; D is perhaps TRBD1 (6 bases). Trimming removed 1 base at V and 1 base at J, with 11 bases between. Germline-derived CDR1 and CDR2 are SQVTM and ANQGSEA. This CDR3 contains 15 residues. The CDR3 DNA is TGCAGCGTTGAAGGTGGCAGGGGTTCCTACAATGAGCAGTTCTTC. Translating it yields CSVEGGRGSYNEQFF.

CDR3 sequence: CSARPQLGVSTEAFF. The CDR3 coding sequence is TGCAGTGCTAGACCACAACTGGGGGTTTCGACTGAAGCTTTCTTT. The rearrangement uses TRBV20-1 and TRBJ1-1; D possibly corresponds to TRBD1 (5 bases). The CDR3 length is 15 residues. Trimming took off 2 bases at V and 5 bases at J, with 18 bases between the two ends. In germline, CDR1 is DFQATT, CDR2 SNEGSKA (reference sequence).

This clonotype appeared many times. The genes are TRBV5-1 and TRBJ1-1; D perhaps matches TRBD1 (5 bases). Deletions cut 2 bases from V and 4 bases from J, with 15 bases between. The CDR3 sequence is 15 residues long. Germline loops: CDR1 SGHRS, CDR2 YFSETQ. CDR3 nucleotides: TGCGCCAGCAGCTTCAACCAGGGACGATTCACTGAAGCTTTCTTT. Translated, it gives CASSFNQGRFTEAFF.